These 29 T cell receptor beta chains came from one sample sequenced in a study of spatial heterogeneity in lung cancer. TCRdb passed the 5' RACE reads through MiXCR, listing each CDR3 protein once. The data hold around 48,000 distinct CDR3 sequences, with under 6% observed a single time. Time point here: sample taken at primary tumor resection. Whole RNA from tumor, nontumor lung or frozen PBMC was sequenced unsorted. Sequenced here: PBMCs, sampled at surgery. The receptors originated from a male donor with early-stage non-small cell lung cancer.

This clonotype was found many times. The chain combines TRBV20-1 with TRBJ2-1; possibly TRBD2 for D (7 bases). The CDR3 consists of 11 residues. CDR1 DFQATT and CDR2 SNEGSKA come from the germline V gene (reference sequence). V lost 4 bases, J lost 10 bases, and 11 bases lay in between. CDR3 region: CSATGGREQFF. For the CDR3, the DNA is TGCAGTGCTACCGGGGGGCGGGAGCAGTTCTTC.

The chain uses TRBV20-1 and TRBJ2-2; 9 nucleotides match TRBD2. In germline, CDR1 is DFQATT, CDR2 SNEGSKA (reference sequence). The junction had 1 base not matched to a gene; V was cut back by 3 bases and J by 8 bases. The CDR3 runs to 12 residues. The CDR3 sequence is CSARLAGGELFF. The CDR3 DNA sequence: TGCAGTGCTAGGCTAGCGGGAGGGGAGCTGTTTTTT.

This clonotype was seen many times. The chain couples TRBV5-1 to TRBJ2-7; D is unclear. The CDR3 is 14 amino acids. In germline, CDR1 is SGHRS, CDR2 YFSETQ. Trimming pared 0 bases from V and 1 base from J, leaving 8 bases between. The chain's CDR3 is CASSLVGQSYEQYF. The CDR3 DNA is TGCGCCAGCAGCTTGGTTGGGCAGTCCTACGAGCAGTACTTC.

Many counts were recorded for this clonotype. CDR3 nucleotides: TGTGCCAGCAGTCCGGACTTGAACACCGGGGAGCTGTTTTTT. Residues: CASSPDLNTGELFF. The rearrangement uses TRBV27 and TRBJ2-2; tentatively, D is TRBD2 (5 bases). V lost 5 bases to trimming and J lost 1 base, with 8 bases between them. CDR3 length: 14 amino acids. Germline V gene lookup returns CDR1 MNHEY and CDR2 SMNVEV (reference sequence).

This clonotype was found many times. The V and J genes are TRBV18 and TRBJ2-7; TRBD1 is a possible D gene (6 bases). The V gene lost 6 bases and the J gene lost 2 bases, with 11 bases spanning the gap. This CDR3 contains 13 residues. Germline lookup yields CDR1 KGHSH and CDR2 LQKENI. CDR3 sequence reads: CASSSGTPYEQYF. CDR3 in DNA: TGTGCCAGCTCCTCCGGGACACCCTACGAGCAGTACTTC.

At least ten counts were recorded for this clonotype. The chain carries TRBV30 and TRBJ1-3; the D gene is possibly TRBD1 (5 bases). CDR3 size: 15 residues. CDR1 GTSNPN and CDR2 SVGIG come from the germline V gene (reference sequence). The V gene lost 3 bases and the J gene lost 0 bases, with 12 bases spanning the gap. For the CDR3, the DNA is TGTGCCTGGAGCCTAGGGGCCTTCTCTGGAAACACCATATATTTT. This gives the protein CAWSLGAFSGNTIYF.

This clonotype appeared many times. The chain is built from TRBV5-6 and TRBJ2-1, with D perhaps matching TRBD2 (6 bases). Between the trimmed V and J ends, which lost 1 base and 0 bases, there was a span of 8 bases. CDR1 SGHDT and CDR2 YYEEEE come from the germline V gene. This CDR3 spans 15 amino acids. CDR3 sequence: CASSLPGVSYNEQFF. The CDR3 nucleotides read TGTGCCAGCAGCTTGCCGGGAGTCTCCTACAATGAGCAGTTCTTC.

This clonotype was recorded at least ten times. This chain links TRBV4-2 with TRBJ2-5; possible D gene TRBD1, 6 bases. The CDR3 runs to 14 residues. Between the trimmed V and J ends, which lost 0 bases and 7 bases, there was a span of 12 bases. Looked up from germline, CDR1 is LGHNA and CDR2 is YNFKEQ. The CDR3: CASSQERGFGTQYF. The CDR3 DNA is TGTGCCAGCAGCCAAGAGAGGGGGTTTGGGACCCAGTACTTC.

There are many counts of this clonotype. The chain joins TRBV11-3 to TRBJ2-1, with D unresolved. Germline V lookup: CDR1 SGHNT, CDR2 YENEEA. Trimming removed 0 bases at V and 7 bases at J, with 4 bases between. The CDR3 runs to 12 residues. The CDR3 DNA sequence: TGTGCCAGCAGCTTAGACGGTAATGAGCAGTTCTTC. Protein: CASSLDGNEQFF.

In this sample, this clonotype turned up many times. V gene TRBV27 combines with J gene TRBJ2-2; 7 bases are a match to TRBD2. The CDR3 is 16 amino acids. V trimming: 3 bases; J trimming: 5 bases; junction bases outside the gene matches: 9. Germline CDR1 and CDR2: MNHEY and SMNVEV (reference sequence). CDR3 coding DNA: TGTGCCAGCAGTTTGGTGCGGGAGTTCGGGACCGGGGAGCTGTTTTTT. Its protein product is CASSLVREFGTGELFF.

This clonotype was counted at least ten times. The V gene is TRBV7-8, the J gene TRBJ2-3, with D hard to call. Per the germline V gene, CDR1 is SGHVS and CDR2 is FQNEAQ. Deletions cut 5 bases from V and 3 bases from J, with 12 bases between. This CDR3 comprises 14 residues. The CDR3 sequence is CASSPNTWTDTQYF. For the CDR3, the DNA is TGTGCCAGCAGCCCCAATACTTGGACAGATACGCAGTATTTT.

This clonotype has a count of ten or more. The rearrangement links TRBV7-7 to TRBJ2-6, with D possibly TRBD1 on 5 matching bases. This CDR3 contains 16 residues. Between the trimmed V and J ends, which lost 5 bases and 6 bases, there was a span of 17 bases. Germline CDR1 reads SSHAT; CDR2 reads FNYEAQ (reference sequence). The CDR3 region has the DNA TGTGCCAGCAGCCCGATAGCAGGGTATGAGGCCAACGTCCTGACTTTC. Translating gives CASSPIAGYEANVLTF.

This clonotype has just a few counts. V gene TRBV4-2 combines with J gene TRBJ1-2, with D perhaps matching TRBD1 (5 bases). The CDR3 consists of 13 residues. The germline CDR1 and CDR2 sequences are LGHNA and YNFKEQ. Trimming pared 3 bases from V and 8 bases from J, leaving 13 bases between. CDR3 coding DNA: TGTGCCAGCAGCCAGGGACTTAGCTACGGCTACACCTTC. Amino acids: CASSQGLSYGYTF.

This clonotype was counted at least ten times. The chain uses TRBV25-1 and TRBJ1-4, with D maybe TRBD1 (5 bases). Trimming shortened V by 4 bases and J by 4 bases, and 10 bases separated the two germline ends. Germline V gene data show CDR1 as MGHDK and CDR2 as SYGVNS. This CDR3 has 14 amino acids. The CDR3 spells CASSAGTINEKLFF. The CDR3 DNA follows: TGTGCCAGCAGTGCCGGGACTATTAATGAAAAACTGTTTTTT.

Many counts were recorded for this clonotype. The chain links TRBV20-1 to TRBJ1-1; the D gene is possibly TRBD1 (6 bases). CDR1 and CDR2 from the germline V gene are DFQATT and SNEGSKA (reference sequence). The CDR3 covers 14 residues. The CDR3 sequence: CSGWGTLLGTEAFF. The DNA of the CDR3 is TGCAGCGGCTGGGGGACACTCCTGGGCACTGAAGCTTTCTTT.

This sequence joins TRBV20-1 and TRBJ1-1; maybe TRBD1 (5 bases). The V gene's germline CDR1 is DFQATT and CDR2 SNEGSKA (reference sequence). Trimming took 1 base from V and 4 from J, leaving 19 bases between them. The CDR3 contains 16 residues. The CDR3 loop reads CSARVATLSRGTEAFF. CDR3 DNA sequence: TGCAGTGCTAGAGTCGCCACCCTCAGTAGGGGCACTGAAGCTTTCTTT.

This clonotype occurred many times. The genes are TRBV20-1 and TRBJ2-7; 8 bases fit TRBD1. J gave up 5 bases and V 5 bases, and 5 bases lay outside the gene matches. Germline loops: CDR1 DFQATT, CDR2 SNEGSKA (reference sequence). CDR3 length equals 12 residues. Written as DNA, the CDR3 is TGCAGTGCTTCGACAGGGGCCAACGAGCAGTACTTC. It specifies CSASTGANEQYF.

This clonotype occurred many times. The V call is TRBV27, the J call TRBJ2-1; 9 nucleotides agree with TRBD2. Germline V gene data show CDR1 as MNHEY and CDR2 as SMNVEV (reference sequence). The CDR3 extends over 16 amino acids. Unmatched junction bases numbered 15, after V lost 6 bases and J lost 9 bases. CDR3 loop: CASRDAGVAGGAEQFF. In DNA, the CDR3 is TGTGCCAGCAGGGACGCGGGGGTGGCGGGAGGGGCTGAGCAGTTCTTC.

The table lists this clonotype with many counts. This chain uses TRBV29-1 with TRBJ1-2, with 7 bases matching TRBD1. The ends lost 2 bases at V and 8 bases at J; junction bases unmatched: 5. The germline V gene has CDR1 SQVTM and CDR2 ANQGSEA. This CDR3 is 12 amino acids long. Here the CDR3 DNA reads TGCAGCGTTGAACGACAGGGCGGCGGCTACACCTTC. Translated: CSVERQGGGYTF.

Concerning this clonotype itself: A much larger clone lies one base from this, so it may be a read error. The chain is built from TRBV4-1 and TRBJ1-1, with TRBD1 identical over 10 bases. The CDR3 has 14 amino acids. V lost 2 bases and J lost 5; bases outside the gene matches: 2. Germline V gene lookup returns CDR1 MGHRA and CDR2 YSYEKL. CDR3 DNA sequence: TGCGCCAGCAGCCAAAGGACAGGGGGGACTGAAGCTTTCTTT. Residues: CASSQRTGGTEAFF.

In its sample, this clonotype was seen a few times. The CDR3: CASAGRSREQFF. CDR3 coding DNA: TGTGCCAGCGCGGGTAGATCACGTGAGCAGTTCTTC. This sequence joins TRBV12-3 or TRBV12-4 and TRBJ2-1, with D possibly being TRBD2 (5 bases). This CDR3 contains 12 residues. The germline V and J ends were trimmed by 8 bases and 9 bases, with 14 bases remaining between them.

This clonotype was seen only once. A read error may be the cause here, since a much bigger clone is one base away. This rearrangement joins TRBV6-1 to TRBJ2-5; perhaps TRBD2 as D (6 bases). The CDR3 totals 15 residues. Germline V gene lookup returns CDR1 MNHNS and CDR2 SASEGT. V was cut by 8 bases and J by 5 bases, with 21 bases left in between. The CDR3 loop is CASANNRVAAETQYF. The CDR3 DNA follows: TGTGCCAGCGCTAACAACAGAGTAGCGGCGGAGACCCAGTACTTC.

This clonotype was recorded a few times. V gene TRBV7-2 combines with J gene TRBJ2-1; perhaps TRBD1 as D (5 bases). This CDR3 contains 16 residues. Germline lookup yields CDR1 SGHTA and CDR2 FQGNSA. V was pared by 1 base and J by 6 bases, with 16 bases between. This CDR3 is CASSLVRALETNEQFF. The CDR3 DNA reads TGTGCCAGCAGCTTAGTCAGGGCCTTAGAAACCAATGAGCAGTTCTTC.

The chain employs TRBV3-1 and TRBJ1-4; D may be TRBD1 (6 bases). Deletions cut 4 bases from V and 1 base from J, with 10 bases between. Germline CDR1 reads LGHDT; CDR2 reads YNNKEL (reference sequence). The CDR3 contains 15 residues. CDR3 sequence: CASSPTGRTNEKLFF. The CDR3 coding sequence is TGTGCCAGCAGCCCAACAGGGCGAACTAATGAAAAACTGTTTTTT.

This clonotype was seen repeatedly, ten times or more. The rearrangement joins TRBV12-3 or TRBV12-4 to TRBJ2-1, with 11 nucleotides matching TRBD2. V shed 5 bases and J 5 bases; nucleotides not matched to a gene: 5. The length of the CDR3 is 15 residues. DNA of the CDR3: TGTGCCAGCAGTACTGCGACTAGCGGGGACAATGAGCAGTTCTTC. Protein product: CASSTATSGDNEQFF.

In this sample, this clonotype turned up many times. J is TRBJ1-5 and V is TRBV7-2; D gene unclear. From germline, CDR1 is SGHTA and CDR2 FQGNSA. With 5 bases removed from V and 0 bases from J, the gap between germline ends came to 8 bases. The CDR3 covers 14 residues. CDR3 residues: CASSLRISNQPQHF. CDR3 DNA sequence: TGTGCCAGCAGCCTTCGTATTAGCAATCAGCCCCAGCATTTT.

This clonotype was seen repeatedly, ten times or more. J is TRBJ1-2 and V is TRBV29-1, with a possible D match to TRBD1 (6 bases). The length of the CDR3 is 13 residues. Germline V lookup: CDR1 SQVTM, CDR2 ANQGSEA. V was pared by 3 bases and J by 7 bases, with 15 bases between. CDR3 coding DNA: TGCAGCGTTGATGAGAGGGCAGGGGTTGGCTACACCTTC. This sequence encodes CSVDERAGVGYTF.

This clonotype was counted only a few times. J is TRBJ2-1 and V is TRBV20-1; D might be TRBD2 (5 bases). V was trimmed by 1 base and J by 9 bases, leaving 10 bases between them. The germline V gene has CDR1 DFQATT and CDR2 SNEGSKA (reference sequence). The CDR3 spans 12 residues. The CDR3 here is CSARVLGVEQFF. CDR3 DNA sequence: TGCAGTGCTAGAGTCCTCGGGGTTGAGCAGTTCTTC.

This clonotype was seen at least ten times. The genes are TRBV4-2 and TRBJ2-3, with TRBD2 matching over 8 bases. Germline V lookup: CDR1 LGHNA, CDR2 YNFKEQ. The CDR3 extends over 16 amino acids. V trimming: 4 bases; J trimming: 0 bases; junction bases outside the gene matches: 6. The CDR3 nucleotides are TGTGCCAGCAGCCCGCGGGTAGCGGGAAGCACAGATACGCAGTATTTT. Translation: CASSPRVAGSTDTQYF.